This paragraph covers one T cell receptor beta chain sequence. Its antigen target is currently unknown. Within one base of it there is no much larger clone, and no base qualities were kept. This sample was sequenced with an Illumina HiSeq 2500. Quantitative 5'-RACE with molecular barcodes was the method used to prepare the TCR beta libraries. The original methods were these. A new computational method, built on a probabilistic model of VDJ rearrangement, was used to identify disease-linked TCR variants. In TCRdb, the public reads were trimmed at Q25 with fastp and aligned with MiXCR, with productive beta chains retained. Entries that share a CDR3 protein sequence are merged under the most common genes and DNA. The V and J calls come from TCRdb's annotation, not from the publication. The table for this sample lists 250,000 or so distinct CDR3 sequences; roughly a quarter of them were counted only once. The ten largest clones represent approximately 0.61% of the sample.

This specimen belongs to a study of CD8 T cells in ankylosing spondylitis (dated by TCRdb to 2017 to 2019). With respect to the entire study: To find TCR variants linked to disease, the study profiled T cell receptor beta repertoires in ankylosing spondylitis patients and healthy donors. The full study cohort was made up of about two dozen ankylosing spondylitis patients and approximately 100 healthy donors. Peripheral blood samples were taken, and synovial fluid was additionally collected from ankylosing spondylitis patients.

Broad study findings and their caveats: Blood from ankylosing spondylitis patients appeared to be characterized by a TCR beta motif composed of under ten highly homologous amino acid variants. In peripheral blood, the disease-linked clones were found at relatively low frequencies and had a CD8+ phenotype. The disease-linked clones were reported as significantly enriched in matched synovial fluid samples from ankylosing spondylitis patients. Some TCR beta motif variants had previously been reported in synovial fluid and blood of reactive arthritis patients, which suggested common disease-initiation mechanisms.

Trimming at the junction amounts to 5 bases on V and 5 bases on J, and the germline ends lie 11 bases apart. Measured from the cysteine to the phenylalanine, the CDR3 is 13 residues long. Kept here is only the CDR3 DNA, which spans 39 bases and is read in frame from base 1. The chain is encoded by TRBV12-3 or TRBV12-4 joined to TRBJ2-3; the D segment is perhaps TRBD1 or TRBD2, each sharing 5 matched bases. Sequenced sample: blood, either unsorted or a sorted T cell fraction (not recorded which). The receptor comes from a male donor with ankylosing spondylitis or in good health (not recorded which). For the CDR3, the sequence is CASSGDGRDTQYF. The bases are TGTGCCAGCAGTGGGGACGGTAGAGATACGCAGTATTTT.